This T cell receptor beta chain was captured in a study of cytomegalovirus exposure and HLA in healthy donors. Study-wide results and limits: Immune exposure information comprised only CMV serostatus. HLA restriction was apparent for most CMV-associated TCR beta chains in a later analysis. Productive rates of about 90% or about 30% were seen for most TCR beta V segments in an earlier analysis. In a later analysis, an Asian-associated ancestry cluster reportedly showed fewer N-insertions than the approximately 610-donor mean.

This CDR3 has 10 residues. Per germline, CDR1 SNHLY and CDR2 FYNNEI. Trimming left V 7 bases short and J 9 bases short, with 7 bases between. About this clone itself: Antigen specificity is unknown.

It was with 60 Vbeta and 13 Jbeta primers that the PCR ran. TCRdb's table, derived via immunoSEQ multiplex PCR, lists solely in-frame clones and lacks some. The sample consists of approximately 220,000 clones, less than 85% of them appearing once. The sequence came from a man younger than 35 in good health and CMV-seronegative. Sample: PBMCs. The chain uses TRBV2 and TRBJ2-1; unclear D gene. In DNA, the CDR3 is TGTGCCAGCATATTCGGTGAGCAGTTCTTC. Its protein is CASIFGEQFF.